Below, 31 T cell receptor beta chains from the same sample are listed, as sequenced in a study of vaccination and CD4 T cells after COVID-19. Sequence data for DNA of cultured CD4+ T cells were generated by the Oncomine TCR Beta short-read assay. TCRdb reanalysed the PCR reads using MiXCR and keeps one entry per CDR3 protein. The data show approximately 13,000 distinct CDR3 sequences, around 52% seen once. Sample treatment: approximately 11-day PBMC culture with coronavirus spike peptide pools or control peptides (ViraFEST assay). These receptors have no known antigen. Sequencing was performed on CD4+ T cells from blood, cultured in vitro. These receptors all come from a human donor who had recovered from COVID-19.

This sequence joins TRBV30 and TRBJ2-5, with 7 bases aligning to TRBD1. CDR3 size: 14 residues. Trimming cost V 3 bases and J 5 bases; bases outside gene matches: 9. In germline, CDR1 is GTSNPN, CDR2 SVGIG (reference sequence). The CDR3 nucleotides are TGTGCCTGGAGATCGACAGGGACCGGGGAGACCCAGTACTTC. As protein: CAWRSTGTGETQYF.

DNA of the CDR3: TGTGCCAGCAGTGGGGCAGGGGGCGCAGATACGCAGTATTTT. This encodes CASSGAGGADTQYF. This chain connects TRBV6-4 to TRBJ2-3; TRBD1 matches 8 bases. Germline CDR1 MRHNA, CDR2 SNTAGT. The CDR3 contains 14 residues. V lost 4 bases, J lost 4 bases, and 4 bases stayed unmatched.

V usage is TRBV20-1 and J usage is TRBJ1-4, with no clear D. The CDR3 consists of 14 residues. Germline loops: CDR1 DFQATT, CDR2 SNEGSKA (reference sequence). Trimming removed 3 bases from V and 6 bases from J, with 14 bases in between. In nucleotides, the CDR3 is TGCAGTGCTAGTAAAGGGCGTCGAGATGAAAAACTGTTTTTT. This sequence encodes CSASKGRRDEKLFF.

V usage is TRBV20-1 and J usage is TRBJ2-4; 10 nucleotides agree with TRBD2. Germline V lookup: CDR1 DFQATT, CDR2 SNEGSKA (reference sequence). The CDR3 totals 13 residues. The junction had 6 bases not matched to a gene; V was cut back by 5 bases and J by 8 bases. The DNA of the CDR3 is TGCAGTGCTTTTAGCGGGAGGACGGACATTCAGTACTTC. Protein sequence: CSAFSGRTDIQYF.

The CDR3 loop reads CASSLLTGHQPQHF. The DNA for the CDR3 is TGTGCCAGCAGTCTTCTGACAGGGCATCAGCCCCAGCATTTT. This rearrangement joins TRBV6-1 to TRBJ1-5; 7 bases map to TRBD1. The V gene's germline CDR1 is MNHNS and CDR2 SASEGT. This CDR3 is built from 14 residues. Losses at the gene ends were 5 bases for V and 5 bases for J; bases not matched to a gene: 6.

V usage is TRBV7-9 and J usage is TRBJ2-5, with 7 bases aligning to TRBD2. Per the germline V gene, CDR1 is SEHNR and CDR2 is FQNEAQ (reference sequence). V dropped 4 bases and J dropped 5; count of bases not matched to a gene: 10. The CDR3 sequence is 15 residues long. CDR3 DNA sequence: TGTGCCAGCAGCTGGGGGGGTGAGGGTACGGAGACCCAGTACTTC. Protein sequence: CASSWGGEGTETQYF.

This clonotype showed up just once. The chain has TRBV7-9 and TRBJ1-1; unclear D gene. Trimming left V 2 bases short and J 0 bases short, with 10 bases between. Germline V gives CDR1 SEHNR, CDR2 FQNEAQ (reference sequence). The CDR3 loop spans 15 amino acids. The CDR3 sequence is CASSLITVVNTEAFF. The CDR3 bases are TGTGCCAGCAGCTTAATTACGGTTGTGAACACTGAAGCTTTCTTT.

The sample holds a few counts of this clonotype. The chain carries TRBV20-1 and TRBJ1-6; 9 nucleotides align to TRBD1. Germline CDR1 reads DFQATT; CDR2 reads SNEGSKA (reference sequence). V dropped 4 bases and J dropped 7; count of bases not matched to a gene: 8. CDR3 length: 15 amino acids. The CDR3 is CSATGQGIWNSPLHF. The CDR3 DNA sequence: TGCAGTGCTACGGGACAGGGCATTTGGAATTCACCCCTCCACTTT.

The V and J genes are TRBV6-1 and TRBJ2-3, with 9 bases matching TRBD2. The CDR3 spans 17 residues. Germline CDR1 reads MNHNS; CDR2 reads SASEGT. J gave up 7 bases and V 2 bases, and 13 bases lay outside the gene matches. CDR3 sequence (DNA): TGTGCCAGCAGTGAACATTTGAGCGGGGGGCCCCCGCATACGCAGTATTTT. It yields the protein CASSEHLSGGPPHTQYF.

This chain uses TRBV7-2 with TRBJ1-2; 12 nucleotides match TRBD1. J gave up 8 bases and V 5 bases, and 9 bases lay outside the gene matches. This CDR3 contains 15 residues. CDR1 is SGHTA, CDR2 FQGNSA, per germline. The CDR3 DNA sequence: TGTGCCAGCAGCCCAACGGGACAGGGGGCTTACGGCTACACCTTC. It codes for CASSPTGQGAYGYTF. The entire variable domain, with the rest obtained from reference TRBV7-2 and TRBJ1-2, is as follows: GAGVSQSPSNKVTEKGKDVELRCDPISGHTALYWYRQSLGQGLEFLIYFQGNSAPDKSGLPSDRFSAERTGGSVSTLTIQRTQQEDSAVYLCASSPTGQGAYGYTFGSGTRLTVV.

This clonotype appeared a few times. The chain has TRBV7-2 and TRBJ2-1; unclear D gene. The assigned J gene may be wrong: the sequence end matches TRBJ2-7 better. The CDR3 runs 12 residues. CDR1 is SGHTA and CDR2 is FQGNSA in the germline V gene. For the CDR3, the DNA is TGTGCCAGCAGCCCCACCCGAGCTGAGCAGTACTTC. Protein sequence: CASSPTRAEQYF.

This clonotype was detected once. The chain uses TRBV11-2 and TRBJ2-3; 10 bases fit TRBD1. The junction had 6 bases not matched to a gene; V was cut back by 5 bases and J by 7 bases. The CDR3 is 14 amino acids. The germline gives CDR1 SGHAT, CDR2 FQNNGV. The CDR3 nucleotides read TGTGCCAGCAGCCTCCGACAGGGGGCAAATACGCAGTATTTT. Translation: CASSLRQGANTQYF.

The chain recombines TRBV4-1 with TRBJ1-1, with D maybe TRBD1 (6 bases). In germline, CDR1 is MGHRA, CDR2 YSYEKL. The germline V and J ends were trimmed by 0 bases and 2 bases, with 10 bases remaining between them. CDR3 length equals 15 residues. CDR3 nucleotide sequence: TGCGCCAGCAGCCAAGATAGGGGGATTAACACTGAAGCTTTCTTT. Protein sequence: CASSQDRGINTEAFF.

In this sample, this clonotype turned up once. CDR3 coding DNA: TGTGCCAGCAGCAAAAGAGCCGGAACACCCCTCCACTTT. Its translation: CASSKRAGTPLHF. The chain joins TRBV28 to TRBJ1-6; D remains ambiguous. The germline CDR1 and CDR2 sequences are MDHEN and SYDVKM. V was trimmed by 6 bases and J by 11 bases, leaving 14 bases between them. The CDR3 consists of 13 residues.

The J gene is TRBJ1-6, the V gene TRBV6-1, with TRBD1 matching 10 bases. The trim removed 6 bases at V and 7 bases at J, leaving 3 bases unmatched. In germline, CDR1 is MNHNS, CDR2 SASEGT. This CDR3 has 14 amino acids. The CDR3 protein is CASREDRGNSPLHF. The CDR3 DNA sequence: TGTGCCAGCAGGGAGGACAGGGGGAATTCACCCCTCCACTTT.

The genes are TRBV18 and TRBJ2-5, with D tentatively TRBD2 (5 bases). This CDR3 has 15 amino acids. Trimming removed 3 bases from V and 1 base from J, with 12 bases in between. Germline CDR1 is KGHSH and CDR2 is LQKENI. The DNA for the CDR3 is TGTGCCAGCTCACCGGACCGCGGGTCCCAAGAGACCCAGTACTTC. Amino acid sequence: CASSPDRGSQETQYF.

V is TRBV12-3 or TRBV12-4 and J is TRBJ2-4; TRBD1 might be the D (5 bases). This CDR3 has 16 residues. V was cut by 0 bases and J by 0 bases, with 9 bases left in between. The CDR3 reads CASSLATELAKNIQYF. The CDR3 DNA is TGTGCCAGCAGTTTAGCGACAGAGCTAGCCAAAAACATTCAGTACTTC.

V and J are TRBV27 and TRBJ2-3; D is ambiguous. CDR1 is MNHEY, CDR2 SMNVEV, per germline (reference sequence). The CDR3 spans 13 residues. Trimming took 4 bases from V and 8 from J, leaving 13 bases between them. The chain's CDR3 is CASSSDVISTQYF. In DNA, the CDR3 is TGTGCCAGCAGTTCTGACGTGATTAGTACGCAGTATTTT.

V and J are TRBV5-4 and TRBJ1-1; perhaps TRBD1 as D (5 bases). V lost 4 bases to trimming and J lost 3 bases, with 16 bases between them. The CDR3 loop spans 15 amino acids. Germline CDR1 is SGHNT and CDR2 is YYREEE (reference sequence). For the CDR3, the DNA is TGTGCCAGCAGCCCTGGGGCCGACAGCTACACTGAAGCTTTCTTT. Protein sequence: CASSPGADSYTEAFF.

The chain employs TRBV7-9 and TRBJ2-6; D gene unclear. Per germline, CDR1 SEHNR and CDR2 FQNEAQ (reference sequence). V was trimmed by 5 bases and J by 1 base, leaving 6 bases between them. CDR3 length: 14 amino acids. The CDR3 here is CASSTRSGANVLTF. CDR3 DNA sequence: TGTGCCAGCAGCACTCGTTCTGGGGCCAACGTCCTGACTTTC. The full variable domain, completed using reference TRBV7-9 and TRBJ2-6, is DTGVSQNPRHKITKRGQNVTFRCDPISEHNRLYWYRQTLGQGPEFLTYFQNEAQLEKSRLLSDRFSAERPKGSFSTLEIQRTEQGDSAMYLCASSTRSGANVLTFGAGSRLTVL.

The chain couples TRBV21-1 to TRBJ2-6; TRBD1, the D gene given by the table, was not confirmed from the DNA. TRBV21-1 is labeled a pseudogene. The CDR3 is made up of 20 amino acids. As DNA, the CDR3 is TGTGCCAGCAGCAATAGAGTGGGGGGGTTTGAAAGCTCTGGGGCCAACGTCCTGACTTTC. Translation: CASSNRVGGFESSGANVLTF.

This clonotype was detected only a few times. The gene calls are TRBV20-1 and TRBJ1-1; D gene unclear. The CDR3 spans 15 residues. V dropped 3 bases and J dropped 1 base, with 15 bases sitting between them. Germline-derived CDR1 and CDR2 are DFQATT and SNEGSKA (reference sequence). CDR3 in amino acids: CSASLALIGNTEAFF. The DNA of the CDR3 is TGCAGTGCTAGTTTAGCTTTGATTGGGAACACTGAAGCTTTCTTT.

The rearrangement joins TRBV6-4 to TRBJ2-1, with a weak D call TRBD2 (5 bases). This CDR3 region has 15 residues. In germline, CDR1 is MRHNA, CDR2 SNTAGT. The V end lost 0 bases, the J end lost 0 bases, and 6 bases lay between the germline ends. The CDR3 DNA is TGTGCCAGCAGTGACTCGGCGGGCTCCTACAATGAGCAGTTCTTC. Translating it yields CASSDSAGSYNEQFF.

The V and J genes are TRBV10-3 and TRBJ2-2, with a possible D match to TRBD1 (5 bases). The CDR3 totals 14 residues. From germline, CDR1 is ENHRY and CDR2 SYGVKD. Trimming cost V 6 bases and J 3 bases, with 11 bases left between them. The CDR3 nucleotides are TGTGCCATCAGATCAGGGTTGGACACCGGGGAGCTGTTTTTT. Encoded protein: CAIRSGLDTGELFF.

This clonotype was detected a few times. This chain uses TRBV2 with TRBJ1-1, with 11 bases matching TRBD1. This CDR3 contains 14 residues. Trimming at V came to 10 bases and at J to 1 base, leaving 5 bases not matched to a gene. Germline-derived CDR1 and CDR2 are SNHLY and FYNNEI. CDR3 bases: TGTGCCACCTCAGGACAGGGGGCGAACACTGAAGCTTTCTTT. Protein: CATSGQGANTEAFF.

This clonotype was picked up one time. The chain employs TRBV19 and TRBJ1-1; D is possibly TRBD1 (5 bases). Deletions cut 6 bases from V and 1 base from J, with 12 bases between. There are 14 residues in the CDR3. Looked up from germline, CDR1 is LNHDA and CDR2 is SQIVND (reference sequence). The CDR3 spells CASSNRQGNTEAFF. The CDR3 DNA reads as TGTGCCAGTAGCAACCGTCAGGGGAACACTGAAGCTTTCTTT.

The gene calls are TRBV6-5 and TRBJ2-7, with a weak D call TRBD2 (6 bases). V lost 1 base, J lost 7 bases, and 8 bases lay in between. Germline V lookup: CDR1 MNHEY, CDR2 SVGAGI. The length of the CDR3 is 12 residues. The CDR3 sequence is CASSYLGLEQYF. DNA of the CDR3: TGTGCCAGCAGTTACTTGGGACTTGAGCAGTACTTC.

The chain employs TRBV6-1 and TRBJ1-6, with D possibly TRBD1 on 6 matching bases. The germline gives CDR1 MNHNS, CDR2 SASEGT. Trimming removed 8 bases at V and 8 bases at J, with 10 bases between. The CDR3 runs to 12 residues. CDR3 sequence (DNA): TGTGCCAGCGGCAGGGGTGATTCACCCCTCCACTTT. It codes for CASGRGDSPLHF.

This chain links TRBV12-3 or TRBV12-4 with TRBJ1-2; possibly TRBD1 for D (6 bases). This CDR3 contains 14 residues. With 5 bases removed from V and 4 bases from J, the gap between germline ends came to 14 bases. This CDR3 reads CASSPPQGFYGYTF. For the CDR3, the DNA is TGTGCCAGCAGTCCACCACAGGGTTTCTATGGCTACACCTTC.

This rearrangement joins TRBV24-1 to TRBJ2-5, with TRBD1 matching 7 bases. The CDR3 sequence is 19 residues long. Germline V lookup: CDR1 KGHDR, CDR2 SFDVKD. The V gene end was trimmed by 0 bases and the J gene end by 4 bases; junction bases not matched to a gene: 16. CDR3 in amino acids: CATSDLIGTAPRARETQYF. For the CDR3, the DNA is TGTGCCACCAGTGATTTGATTGGGACAGCACCGAGGGCTCGAGAGACCCAGTACTTC.

The rearrangement uses TRBV20-1 and TRBJ2-2; either TRBD1 or TRBD2 may fit D (5 bases each). The V end lost 6 bases, the J end lost 6 bases, and 20 bases lay between the germline ends. This CDR3 has 15 amino acids. Germline CDR1 and CDR2: DFQATT and SNEGSKA (reference sequence). The CDR3: CSARWTGHRSGELFF. The DNA of the CDR3 is TGCAGTGCGCGATGGACGGGGCACCGGTCCGGGGAGCTGTTTTTT.